This TCR beta chain emerged from a study of blood T cell repertoires in COVID-19. Study context: Some COVID-19 samples were acute and others convalescent; all came from the United States, Italy and Spain. Sample material is recorded as cDNA or gDNA derived from T cells, B-cell-depleted T cells, or PBMCs.

Original analysis: Using reference gene primer amplification, nucleated cell counts were estimated. Using immunoSEQ multiplex PCR, the repertoire was profiled, and TCRdb retains in-frame clones only, with some absent. For V, J and clone size, that table is used; D and trimming come from the DNA. This table holds about 160,000 clones, about 77% found once. The germline gives CDR1 MNHEY, CDR2 SVGEGT. Unmatched junction bases numbered 6, after V lost 6 bases and J lost 3 bases. This CDR3 spans 14 amino acids. The rearrangement uses TRBV6-2 or TRBV6-3 and TRBJ2-3; 7 nucleotides match TRBD2. The clonotype was recovered from a woman older than 75 with acute or convalescent COVID-19. Input material: peripheral blood. The CDR3 DNA reads TGTGCCAGCAGCCTTGGGCGGGAGACAGATACGCAGTATTTT. Translating gives CASSLGRETDTQYF.